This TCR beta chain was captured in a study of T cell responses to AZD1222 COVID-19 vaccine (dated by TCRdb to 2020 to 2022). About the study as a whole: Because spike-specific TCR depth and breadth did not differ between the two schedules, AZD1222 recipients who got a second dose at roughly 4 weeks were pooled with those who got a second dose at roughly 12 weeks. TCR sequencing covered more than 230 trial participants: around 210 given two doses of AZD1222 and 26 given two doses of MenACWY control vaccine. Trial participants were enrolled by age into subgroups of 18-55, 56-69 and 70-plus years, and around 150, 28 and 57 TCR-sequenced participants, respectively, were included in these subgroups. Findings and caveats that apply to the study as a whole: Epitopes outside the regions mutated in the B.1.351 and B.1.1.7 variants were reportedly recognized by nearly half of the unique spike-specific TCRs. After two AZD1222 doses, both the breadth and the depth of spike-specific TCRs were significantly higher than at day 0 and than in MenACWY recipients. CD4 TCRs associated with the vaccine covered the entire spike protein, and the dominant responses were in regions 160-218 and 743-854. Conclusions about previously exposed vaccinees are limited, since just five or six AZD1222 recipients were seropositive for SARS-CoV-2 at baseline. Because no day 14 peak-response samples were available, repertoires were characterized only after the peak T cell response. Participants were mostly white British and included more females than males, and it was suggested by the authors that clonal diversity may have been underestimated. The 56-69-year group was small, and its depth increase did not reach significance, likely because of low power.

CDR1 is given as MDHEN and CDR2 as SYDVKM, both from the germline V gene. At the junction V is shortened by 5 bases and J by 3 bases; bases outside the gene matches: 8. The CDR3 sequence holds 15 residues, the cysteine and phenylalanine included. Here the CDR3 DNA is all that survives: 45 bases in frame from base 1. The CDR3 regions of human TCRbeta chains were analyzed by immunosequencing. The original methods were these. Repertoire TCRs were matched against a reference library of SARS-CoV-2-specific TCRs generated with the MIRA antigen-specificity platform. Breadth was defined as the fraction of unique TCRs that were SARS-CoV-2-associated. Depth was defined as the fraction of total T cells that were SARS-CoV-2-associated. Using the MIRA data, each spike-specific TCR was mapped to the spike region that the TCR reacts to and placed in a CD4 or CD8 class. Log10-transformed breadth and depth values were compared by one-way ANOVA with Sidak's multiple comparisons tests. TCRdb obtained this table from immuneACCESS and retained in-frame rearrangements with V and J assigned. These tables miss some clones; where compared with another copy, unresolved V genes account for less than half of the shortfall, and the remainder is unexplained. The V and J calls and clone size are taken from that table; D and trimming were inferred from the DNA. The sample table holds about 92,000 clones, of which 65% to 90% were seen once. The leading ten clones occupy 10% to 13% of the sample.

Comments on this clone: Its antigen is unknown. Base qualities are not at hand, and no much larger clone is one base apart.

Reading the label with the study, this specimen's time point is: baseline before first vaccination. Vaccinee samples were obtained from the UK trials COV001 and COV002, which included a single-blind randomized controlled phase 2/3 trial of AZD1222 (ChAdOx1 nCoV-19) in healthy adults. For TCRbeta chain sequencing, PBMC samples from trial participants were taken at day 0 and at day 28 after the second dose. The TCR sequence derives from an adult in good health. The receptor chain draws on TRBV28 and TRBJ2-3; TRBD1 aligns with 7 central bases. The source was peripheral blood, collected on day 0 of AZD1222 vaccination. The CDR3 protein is CASSNPTGRTDTQYF. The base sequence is TGTGCCAGCAGTAATCCGACAGGGCGAACAGATACGCAGTATTTT.